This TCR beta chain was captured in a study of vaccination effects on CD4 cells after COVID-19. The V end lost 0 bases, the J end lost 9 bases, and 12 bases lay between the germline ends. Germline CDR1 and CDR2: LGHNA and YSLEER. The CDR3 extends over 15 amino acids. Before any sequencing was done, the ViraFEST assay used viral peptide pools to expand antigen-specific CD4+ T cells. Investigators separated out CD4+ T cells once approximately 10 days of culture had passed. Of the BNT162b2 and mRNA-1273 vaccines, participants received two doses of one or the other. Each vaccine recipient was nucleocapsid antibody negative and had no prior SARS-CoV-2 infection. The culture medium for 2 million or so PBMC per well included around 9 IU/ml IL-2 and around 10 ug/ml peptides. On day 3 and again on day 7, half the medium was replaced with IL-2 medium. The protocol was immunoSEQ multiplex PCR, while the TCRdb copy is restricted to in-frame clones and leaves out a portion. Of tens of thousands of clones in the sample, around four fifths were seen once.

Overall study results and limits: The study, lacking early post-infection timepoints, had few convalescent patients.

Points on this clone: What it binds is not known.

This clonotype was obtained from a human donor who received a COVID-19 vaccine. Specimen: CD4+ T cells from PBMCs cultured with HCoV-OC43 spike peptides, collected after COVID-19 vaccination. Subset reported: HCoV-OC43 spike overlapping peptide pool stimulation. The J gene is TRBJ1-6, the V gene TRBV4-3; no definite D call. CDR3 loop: CASSQESRGSSPLHF. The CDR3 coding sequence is TGCGCCAGCAGCCAAGAATCTCGGGGATCTTCACCCCTCCACTTT.